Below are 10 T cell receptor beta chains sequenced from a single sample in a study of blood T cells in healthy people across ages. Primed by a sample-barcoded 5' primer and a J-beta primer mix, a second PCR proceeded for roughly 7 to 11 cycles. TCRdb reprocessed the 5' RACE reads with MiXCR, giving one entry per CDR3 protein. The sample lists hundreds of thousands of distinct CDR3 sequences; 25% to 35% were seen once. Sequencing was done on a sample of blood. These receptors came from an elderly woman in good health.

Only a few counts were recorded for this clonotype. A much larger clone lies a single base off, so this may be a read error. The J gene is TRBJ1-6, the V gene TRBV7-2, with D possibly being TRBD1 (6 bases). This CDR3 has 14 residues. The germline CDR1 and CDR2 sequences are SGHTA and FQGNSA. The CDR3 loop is CAGSFGQTNSPLHF. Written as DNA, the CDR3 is TGTGCCGGCAGCTTCGGACAGACTAATTCACCCCTCCACTTT.

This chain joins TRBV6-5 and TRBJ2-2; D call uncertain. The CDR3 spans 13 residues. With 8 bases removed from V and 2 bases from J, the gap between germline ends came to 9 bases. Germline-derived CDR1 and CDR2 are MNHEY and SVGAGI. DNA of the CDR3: TGTGCCAGCGAATCGCCAAACACCGGGGAGCTGTTTTTT. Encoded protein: CASESPNTGELFF.

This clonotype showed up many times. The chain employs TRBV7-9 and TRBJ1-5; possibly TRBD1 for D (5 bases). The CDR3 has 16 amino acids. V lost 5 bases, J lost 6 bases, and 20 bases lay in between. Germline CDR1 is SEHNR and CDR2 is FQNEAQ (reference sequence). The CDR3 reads CASSPTEGQGRQPQHF. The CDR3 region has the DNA TGTGCCAGCAGCCCGACGGAAGGGCAGGGACGTCAGCCCCAGCATTTT.

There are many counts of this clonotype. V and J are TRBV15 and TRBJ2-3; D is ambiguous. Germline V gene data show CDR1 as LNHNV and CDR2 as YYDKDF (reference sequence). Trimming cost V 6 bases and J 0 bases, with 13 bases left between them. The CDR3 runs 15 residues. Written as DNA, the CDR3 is TGTGCCACCAGTCTAAGCCTGTCTAGCACAGATACGCAGTATTTT. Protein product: CATSLSLSSTDTQYF.

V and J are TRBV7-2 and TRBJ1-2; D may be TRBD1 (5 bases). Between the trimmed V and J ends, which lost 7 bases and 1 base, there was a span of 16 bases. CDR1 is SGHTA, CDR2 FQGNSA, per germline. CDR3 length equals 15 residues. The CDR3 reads CASTPGRRHNYGYTF. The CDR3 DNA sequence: TGTGCCAGCACCCCGGGACGGAGACATAACTATGGCTACACCTTC.

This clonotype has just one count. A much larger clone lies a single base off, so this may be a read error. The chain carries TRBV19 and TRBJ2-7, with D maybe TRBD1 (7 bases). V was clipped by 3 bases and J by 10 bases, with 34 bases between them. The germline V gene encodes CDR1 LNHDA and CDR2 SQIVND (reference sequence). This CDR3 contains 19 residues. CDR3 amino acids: CASSIRQGRWRVEKNVQYF. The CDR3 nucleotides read TGTGCCAGTAGTATTCGACAGGGTCGTTGGAGGGTGGAAAAAAACGTTCAGTACTTC.

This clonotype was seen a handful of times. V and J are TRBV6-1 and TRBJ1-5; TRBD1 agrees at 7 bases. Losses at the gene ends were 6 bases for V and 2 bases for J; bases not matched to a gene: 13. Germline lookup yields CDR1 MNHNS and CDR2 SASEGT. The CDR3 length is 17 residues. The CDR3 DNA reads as TGTGCCAGCAGCGAACTTACCAGGGGGGTCGGCAATCAGCCCCAGCATTTT. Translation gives CASSELTRGVGNQPQHF.

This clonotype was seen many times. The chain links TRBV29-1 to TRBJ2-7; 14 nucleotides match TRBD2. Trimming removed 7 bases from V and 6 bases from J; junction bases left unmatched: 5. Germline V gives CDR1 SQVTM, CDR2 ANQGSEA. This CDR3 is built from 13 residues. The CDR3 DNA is TGCAGCGCCCAGACTAGCGGGGGGGGCGAGCAGTACTTC. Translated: CSAQTSGGGEQYF.

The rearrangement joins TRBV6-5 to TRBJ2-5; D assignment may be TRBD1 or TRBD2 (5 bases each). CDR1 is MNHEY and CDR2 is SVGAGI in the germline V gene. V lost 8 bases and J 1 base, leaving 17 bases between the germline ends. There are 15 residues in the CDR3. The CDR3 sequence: CASSGAGGSQETQYF. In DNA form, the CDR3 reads TGTGCCAGCTCCGGGGCAGGAGGATCCCAAGAGACCCAGTACTTC.

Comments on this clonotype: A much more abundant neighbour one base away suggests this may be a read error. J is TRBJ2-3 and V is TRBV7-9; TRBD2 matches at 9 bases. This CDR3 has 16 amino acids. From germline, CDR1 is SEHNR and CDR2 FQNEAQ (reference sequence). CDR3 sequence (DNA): TGTGCCAGCAGCTTTGGAGTAGCGGGGGCCCCAGATGCGCAGTATTTT. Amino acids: CASSFGVAGAPDAQYF.